A few counts support the clone carrying this T cell receptor beta chain. Its specificity is not known. The sample belongs to a study of T cells in Graves' hyperthyroidism and ophthalmopathy. TCR beta CDR3 region amplification was performed from RNA transcripts. HTBI primers drove first-round RT-PCR of the TCR CDR3. TCRdb reanalysed the multiplex PCR reads using MiXCR and keeps one entry per CDR3 protein. The data contain some 360,000 distinct CDR3 sequences, more than 11% of them singletons. It was considered stable Graves' hyperthyroidism when ophthalmopathy did not progress within 18 months. V was trimmed by 5 bases and J by 8 bases, leaving 12 bases between them. Per germline, CDR1 SEHNR and CDR2 FQNEAQ (reference sequence). The CDR3 length is 12 residues. Study outcomes and limitations: Before onset, by a median of around six months, the model predicted ophthalmopathy. Researchers found most expanded thyroid clonotypes above 0.001 in blood as well.

The sequenced sample was blood. The sequence came from a woman aged 60-70 years with Graves' hyperthyroidism. The V and J genes are TRBV7-9 and TRBJ1-1; the D is unclear. CDR3 sequence reads: CASSPIDGEAFF. The CDR3 DNA sequence: TGTGCCAGCAGCCCTATTGACGGAGAAGCTTTCTTT.